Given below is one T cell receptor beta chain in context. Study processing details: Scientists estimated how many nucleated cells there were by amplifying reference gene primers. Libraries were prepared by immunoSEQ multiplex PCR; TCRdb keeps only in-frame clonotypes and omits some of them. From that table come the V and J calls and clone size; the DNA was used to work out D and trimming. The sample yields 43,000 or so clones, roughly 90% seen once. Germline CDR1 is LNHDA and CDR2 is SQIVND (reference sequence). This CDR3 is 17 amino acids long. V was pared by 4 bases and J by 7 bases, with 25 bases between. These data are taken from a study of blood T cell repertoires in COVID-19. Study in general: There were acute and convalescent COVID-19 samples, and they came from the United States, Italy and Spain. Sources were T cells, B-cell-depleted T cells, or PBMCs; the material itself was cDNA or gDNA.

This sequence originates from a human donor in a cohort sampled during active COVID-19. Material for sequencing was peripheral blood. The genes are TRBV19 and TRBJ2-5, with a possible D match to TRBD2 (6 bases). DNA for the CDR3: TGTGCCAGTAGTACACCAGGTTCGGCTACCACGGGAGCGACCCAGTACTTC. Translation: CASSTPGSATTGATQYF.